The clone carrying this T cell receptor beta chain was counted at least ten times. The antigen is unknown. Authors of the study amplified TCR beta CDR3 regions from RNA transcripts. An initial round of RT-PCR targeting the TCR CDR3 relied on the HTBI primer set. Using its own MiXCR run on the multiplex PCR reads, TCRdb lists one record per CDR3 protein. The table lists hundreds of thousands of distinct CDR3 sequences, about 15% of them singletons. The CDR3 is 12 amino acids. Trimming took 7 bases from V and 5 from J; bases not matched to a gene: 3. Germline values: CDR1 MNHNS, CDR2 SASEGT. The data were taken from a study of T cells in Graves' hyperthyroidism and ophthalmopathy. General study results and limits: Ophthalmopathy stood apart from stable hyperthyroidism in a 13 V-J model.

Exclusion criteria comprised uncontrolled infection, other autoimmune disease, pregnancy or lactation. The diagnoses drew upon clinical symptoms, serum thyroxine and TRAb, thyroid ultrasound and orbital computed tomography. Source material: blood. This sequence joins TRBV6-1 and TRBJ2-5; 8 nucleotides match TRBD1. The sequence derives from a woman aged 35 to 49 with Graves' ophthalmopathy. Written as DNA, the CDR3 is TGTGCCAGCACAAGACAGGGGGAGACCCAGTACTTC. This codes for CASTRQGETQYF.